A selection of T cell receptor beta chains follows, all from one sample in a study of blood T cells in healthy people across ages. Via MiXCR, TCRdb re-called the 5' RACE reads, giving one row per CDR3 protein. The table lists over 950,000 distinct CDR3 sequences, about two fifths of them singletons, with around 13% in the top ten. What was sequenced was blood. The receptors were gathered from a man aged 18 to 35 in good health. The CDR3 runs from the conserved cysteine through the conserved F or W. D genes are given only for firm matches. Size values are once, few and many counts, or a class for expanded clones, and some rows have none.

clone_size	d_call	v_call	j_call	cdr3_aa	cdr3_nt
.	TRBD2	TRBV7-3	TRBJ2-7	CASSPSGGYNEQYF	TGTGCCAGCAGTCCTAGCGGGGGCTACAATGAGCAGTACTTC
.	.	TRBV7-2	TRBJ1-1	CASSLAAGARVTEAFF	TGTGCCAGCAGCTTAGCGGCAGGGGCTCGGGTCACTGAAGCTTTCTTT
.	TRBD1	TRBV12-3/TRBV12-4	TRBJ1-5	CASTQGASNQPQHF	TGTGCCAGCACCCAGGGGGCTAGCAATCAGCCCCAGCATTTT
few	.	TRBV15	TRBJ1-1	CATSRDPSPNTEAFF	TGTGCCACCAGCAGAGATCCCAGTCCGAACACTGAAGCTTTCTTT
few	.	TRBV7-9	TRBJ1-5	CASSFMSGTVQPQHF	TGTGCCAGCAGCTTCATGTCTGGGACGGTTCAGCCCCAGCATTTT
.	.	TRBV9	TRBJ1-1	CASSGEAGTEAFF	TGTGCCAGCAGCGGAGAAGCGGGCACTGAAGCTTTCTTT
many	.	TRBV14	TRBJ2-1	CASSQLRTSSYNEQFF	TGTGCCAGCAGCCAACTACGGACAAGCTCCTACAATGAGCAGTTCTTC
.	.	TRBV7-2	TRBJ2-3	CASSLGAGPNTDTQYF	TGTGCCAGCAGCTTAGGGGCGGGCCCAAACACAGATACGCAGTATTTT
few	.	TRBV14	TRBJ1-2	CASSQEVGDLPKLGYGYTF	TGTGCCAGCAGCCAAGAAGTCGGGGATCTACCTAAACTTGGCTATGGCTACACCTTC
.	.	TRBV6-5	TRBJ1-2	CASSWRQEGDGYTF	TGTGCCAGCAGTTGGCGGCAGGAGGGAGATGGCTACACCTTC
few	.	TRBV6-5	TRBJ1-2	CASSYSGRTNGYTF	TGTGCCAGCAGTTACTCGGGCAGAACCAATGGCTACACCTTC
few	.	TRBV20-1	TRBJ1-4	CSAREPGRGWEKLFF	TGCAGTGCTAGAGAGCCGGGACGAGGTTGGGAAAAACTGTTTTTT
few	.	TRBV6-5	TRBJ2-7	CASSNGMAGTYEQYF	TGTGCCAGCAGCAATGGGATGGCGGGCACCTACGAGCAGTACTTC
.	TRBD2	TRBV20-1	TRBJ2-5	CSAYRTSGYQETQYF	TGCAGTGCTTACCGGACTAGCGGGTACCAAGAGACCCAGTACTTC